Each of the 12 T cell receptor beta chains below was sequenced from the same sample in a study of OX40 agonist ivuxolimab in advanced cancers. Library creation used the immunoSEQ multiplex PCR assay. Imported from immuneACCESS, the table was reduced by TCRdb to in-frame sequences with V and J called. These copies leave out some clones; in studies compared against another copy, an unresolved V gene accounts for under half, and the cause of the remainder is not known. This sample is represented by roughly 29,000 clones; 80% to 85% of them were singletons. Of the sample, roughly a sixth falls within the top ten clones. Sequencing used CD4+ or CD8+ T cells sorted from blood, obtained in a trial of the OX40 agonist ivuxolimab. These receptor sequences come from an adult with an advanced solid tumor such as melanoma, head and neck, liver or kidney cancer.

This clone is a singleton in its sample. A read error may produce the germline difference seen at one junction end. This chain joins TRBV5-8 and TRBJ2-7, with 9 nucleotides matching TRBD1. Germline V lookup: CDR1 SGHTS, CDR2 YDEGEE. There are 14 residues in the CDR3. The CDR3 spells CASTLVQGAGEQYF. In nucleotides, the CDR3 is TGTGCCAGCACCTTGGTACAGGGGGCGGGCGAGCAGTACTTC. Combining the CDR3 with reference TRBV5-8 and TRBJ2-7 gives the whole variable domain EAGVTQSPTHLIKTRGQQATLRCSPISGHTSVYWYQQALGLGLQFLLWYDEGEERNRGNFPPRFSGRQFPNYSSELNVNALELEDSALYLCASTLVQGAGEQYFGPGTRLTVT.

The chain recombines TRBV19 with TRBJ1-5; D unresolved. The CDR3 covers 17 residues. V was clipped by 3 bases and J by 1 base, with 16 bases between them. CDR1 and CDR2 from the germline V gene are LNHDA and SQIVND (reference sequence). The CDR3 reads CASSMVFEYSSNQPQHF. The DNA of the CDR3 is TGTGCCAGTAGTATGGTATTCGAATACTCAAGCAATCAGCCCCAGCATTTT.

This clone was counted between two and nine times. The gene calls are TRBV18 and TRBJ1-2; 7 bases are a match to TRBD1. The CDR3 totals 13 residues. V shed 5 bases, J shed 2 bases, and the junction held 2 bases outside the gene matches. Looked up from germline, CDR1 is KGHSH and CDR2 is LQKENI. The CDR3 sequence: CASSDRENYGYTF. The DNA of the CDR3 is TGTGCCAGCTCAGACAGGGAAAACTATGGCTACACCTTC. Filled out from reference TRBV18 and TRBJ1-2, the complete variable domain reads NAGVMQNPRHLVRRRGQEARLRCSPMKGHSHVYWYRQLPEEGLKFMVYLQKENIIDESGMPKERFSAEFPKEGPSILRIQQVVRGDSAAYFCASSDRENYGYTFGSGTRLTVV.

The chain joins TRBV15 to TRBJ2-1; 9 bases map to TRBD1. The CDR3 spans 15 residues. The V gene's germline CDR1 is LNHNV and CDR2 YYDKDF (reference sequence). V lost 1 base and J lost 2; bases outside the gene matches: 0. The CDR3 is CATSRGTGAYNEQFF. The DNA of the CDR3 is TGTGCCACCAGCAGAGGGACAGGGGCCTACAATGAGCAGTTCTTC.

CDR3 nucleotide sequence: TGTGCCAGCAGTTACTCGCTAGGCAGGGGCACAGATACGCAGTATTTT. Amino acid sequence: CASSYSLGRGTDTQYF. V and J are TRBV6-5 and TRBJ2-3; possibly TRBD1 for D (5 bases). V was pared by 0 bases and J by 1 base, with 11 bases between. CDR1 is MNHEY, CDR2 SVGAGI, per germline. This CDR3 is built from 16 residues.

J is TRBJ1-1 and V is TRBV7-2, with D uncertain. V was shortened by 2 bases and J by 5 bases, with 6 bases between the two germline ends. CDR1 and CDR2 (germline): SGHTA, FQGNSA. The CDR3 covers 12 residues. The CDR3 DNA reads TGTGCCAGCAGCTTATGGGGTACTGAAGCTTTCTTT. This encodes CASSLWGTEAFF. The complete variable domain, with remaining parts taken from reference TRBV7-2 and TRBJ1-1, reads GAGVSQSPSNKVTEKGKDVELRCDPISGHTALYWYRQSLGQGLEFLIYFQGNSAPDKSGLPSDRFSAERTGGSVSTLTIQRTQQEDSAVYLCASSLWGTEAFFGQGTRLTVV.

This sequence joins TRBV7-2 and TRBJ2-1; D not resolved. CDR1 SGHTA and CDR2 FQGNSA come from the germline V gene. The CDR3 runs to 12 residues. V lost 1 base, J lost 5 bases, and 3 bases lay in between. The CDR3 bases are TGTGCCAGCAGCTTAGTGGACAATGAGCAGTTCTTC. It is translated as CASSLVDNEQFF.

J is TRBJ2-7 and V is TRBV15; D is undetermined. The CDR3 extends over 13 amino acids. Germline V CDR1 and CDR2: LNHNV, YYDKDF (reference sequence). With 3 bases removed from V and 0 bases from J, the gap between germline ends came to 6 bases. The CDR3 protein is CATSRGISYEQYF. Written as DNA, the CDR3 is TGTGCCACCAGCAGGGGAATCTCCTACGAGCAGTACTTC.

J is TRBJ2-7 and V is TRBV19, with 8 bases identical to TRBD1. The CDR3 runs 14 residues. Germline lookup yields CDR1 LNHDA and CDR2 SQIVND (reference sequence). The J segment lost 3 bases and the V segment lost 4 bases, leaving 5 bases of the junction unmatched. CDR3 sequence reads: CASSTVGTGYEQYF. CDR3 DNA: TGTGCCAGTAGTACCGTCGGGACAGGCTACGAGCAGTACTTC. The full variable domain, rest sourced from reference TRBV19 and TRBJ2-7, is DGGITQSPKYLFRKEGQNVTLSCEQNLNHDAMYWYRQDPGQGLRLIYYSQIVNDFQKGDIAEGYSVSREKKESFPLTVTSAQKNPTAFYLCASSTVGTGYEQYFGPGTRLTVT.

V usage is TRBV4-3 and J usage is TRBJ2-7; 10 bases are shared with TRBD2. The CDR3 totals 15 residues. CDR1 LGHNA and CDR2 YSLEER come from the germline V gene. The J segment lost 2 bases and the V segment lost 3 bases, leaving 4 bases of the junction unmatched. CDR3 protein: CASSHGTSATYEQYF. CDR3 bases: TGCGCCAGCAGCCACGGGACTAGCGCAACCTACGAGCAGTACTTC.

This rearrangement joins TRBV14 to TRBJ2-1; 7 bases match TRBD1. The trim removed 1 base at V and 9 bases at J, leaving 6 bases unmatched. Per germline, CDR1 SGHDN and CDR2 FVKESK. The CDR3 has 14 amino acids. CDR3 protein: CASSQGEGGTEQFF. Here the CDR3 DNA reads TGTGCCAGCAGCCAAGGTGAAGGGGGCACTGAGCAGTTCTTC.

V is TRBV28 and J is TRBJ2-2; 7 nucleotides match TRBD1. The germline V gene has CDR1 MDHEN and CDR2 SYDVKM. The CDR3 is 15 residues long. The J segment lost 3 bases and the V segment lost 5 bases, leaving 6 bases of the junction unmatched. The CDR3 loop reads CASSDPDRDTGELFF. CDR3 nucleotides: TGTGCCAGCAGTGACCCTGACAGGGACACCGGGGAGCTGTTTTTT.